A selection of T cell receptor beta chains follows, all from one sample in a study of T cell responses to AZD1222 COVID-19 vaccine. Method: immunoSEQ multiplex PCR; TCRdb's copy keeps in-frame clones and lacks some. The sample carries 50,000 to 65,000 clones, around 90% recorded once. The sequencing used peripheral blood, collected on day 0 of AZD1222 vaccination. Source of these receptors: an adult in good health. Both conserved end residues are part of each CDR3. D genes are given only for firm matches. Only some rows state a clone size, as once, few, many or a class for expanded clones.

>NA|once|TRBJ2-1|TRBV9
TGTGCCAGCAGCGTAGCTCAGTTTGCCGGGTCCTACAATGAGCAGTTCTTC
CASSVAQFAGSYNEQFF
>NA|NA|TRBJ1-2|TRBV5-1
TGCGCCAGCAGCGAACCCTCCGGACAGACCCAATATGGCTACACCTTC
CASSEPSGQTQYGYTF
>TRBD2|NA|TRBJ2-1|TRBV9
TGTGCCAGCAGCGTTGGCCGAGCGGGGGGGCCGGATGAGCAGTTCTTC
CASSVGRAGGPDEQFF
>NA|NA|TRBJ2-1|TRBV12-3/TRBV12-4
TGTGCCAGCAGTCTCCAGGGTTTTAATGAGCAGTTCTTC
CASSLQGFNEQFF
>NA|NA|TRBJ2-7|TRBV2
TGTGCCAGCGCCGGGCTATCCTACGAGCAGTACTTC
CASAGLSYEQYF
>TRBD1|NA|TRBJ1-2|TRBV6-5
TGTGCCAGCAGTAGGGACAGGGGGGATGGCTACACCTTC
CASSRDRGDGYTF
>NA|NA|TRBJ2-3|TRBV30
TGTGCCTGGCGCGGAGGCACAGATACGCAGTATTTT
CAWRGGTDTQYF
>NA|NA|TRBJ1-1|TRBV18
TGTGCCAGCTCCTCGGAGTTGAACACTGAAGCTTTCTTT
CASSSELNTEAFF
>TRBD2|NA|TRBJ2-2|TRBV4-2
TGTGCCAGCAGCCAAGCGACTAGCGGGGTTGGGGCCGGGGAGCTGTTTTTT
CASSQATSGVGAGELFF
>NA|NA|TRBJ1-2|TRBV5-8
TGTGCCAGCAGCTTTGTCGGCTACACCTTC
CASSFVGYTF
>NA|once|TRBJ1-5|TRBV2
TGTGCCAGCAGTAGGACAGCTGGGGGGGATCAGCCCCAGCATTTT
CASSRTAGGDQPQHF
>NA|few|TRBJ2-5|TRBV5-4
TGTGCCAGCAGCTTGGACGGAGTCGGCTCCCAGTACTTC
CASSLDGVGSQYF
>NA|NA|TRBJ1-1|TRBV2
TGTGCCAGCTCCTTGAACACTGAAGCTTTCTTT
CASSLNTEAFF
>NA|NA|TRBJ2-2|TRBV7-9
TGTGCCAGCAGCTTCTTAGGGGGGACCGGGGAGCTGTTTTTT
CASSFLGGTGELFF
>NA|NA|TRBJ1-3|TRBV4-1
TGCGCCAGCAGCCAGGCTCAGGCTTCCTCTGGAAACACCATATATTTT
CASSQAQASSGNTIYF
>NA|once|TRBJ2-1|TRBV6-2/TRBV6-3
TGTGCCAGCAGTGACTCGCCATTAGGGGGGGCCCGGGGTGAGCAGTTCTTC
CASSDSPLGGARGEQFF
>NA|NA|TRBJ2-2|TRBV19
TGTGCCAGTAGTCAACTGGGGTCCACCGGGGAGCTGTTTTTT
CASSQLGSTGELFF
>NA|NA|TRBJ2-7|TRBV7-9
TGTGCCAGCAGCTTAGCGGATTCACCGTCGGGCGAGCAGTACTTC
CASSLADSPSGEQYF
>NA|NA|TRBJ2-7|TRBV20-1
TGCAGTGCTCGGCAGAACTACGAGCAGTACTTC
CSARQNYEQYF
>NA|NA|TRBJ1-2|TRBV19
TGTGCCAGTAGTCCCAAAAGAGGGGGATTTAACTATGGCTACACCTTC
CASSPKRGGFNYGYTF
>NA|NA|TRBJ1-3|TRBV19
TGTGCCAGTAGTGGCCGAGTCGTTGACCCCTCTGGAAACACCATATATTTT
CASSGRVVDPSGNTIYF
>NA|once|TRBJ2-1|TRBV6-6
TGTGCCAGCAGTGGCCCCCCCGGGTACAATGAGCAGTTCTTC
CASSGPPGYNEQFF
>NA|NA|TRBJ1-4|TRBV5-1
TGCGCCAGCAGCTCGCCCCCAGGAGCAACTAATGAAAAACTGTTTTTT
CASSSPPGATNEKLFF
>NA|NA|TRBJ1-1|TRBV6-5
TGTGCCAGCAGTTACGGACCGTTCGGGACTGAAGCTTTCTTT
CASSYGPFGTEAFF
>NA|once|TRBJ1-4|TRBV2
TGTGCCAGCAAAAGGGAAGCCGCAACTAATGAAAAACTGTTTTTT
CASKREAATNEKLFF
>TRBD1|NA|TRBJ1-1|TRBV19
TGTGCCAGTACCTTGGGGACAGGGTATCAAGCTTTCTTT
CASTLGTGYQAFF
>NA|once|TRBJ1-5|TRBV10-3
TGTGCCATCGGAGATTTTGGTCAGCCCCAGCATTTT
CAIGDFGQPQHF
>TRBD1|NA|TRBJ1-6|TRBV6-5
TGTGCCAGCAGCTATACAGGGGATCCGGGGTCACCCCTCCACTTT
CASSYTGDPGSPLHF